One sample yielded the 19 T cell receptor beta chains listed below, sequenced in a study of Ad26.COV2.S vaccination and SARS-CoV-2 variants. Produced via immunoSEQ multiplex PCR; TCRdb's table is partial and in-frame only. The profile shows more than 300,000 clones, around 84% of them singletons. The treatment here: 15 to 20 received Ad26.COV2.S at low or high dose, single or two shots; about 5 received placebo; per-sample allocation not given. The study sampled participants on day 63 after the first vaccine or placebo injection. Sequencing was performed on peripheral blood, taken in a trial of Ad26.COV2.S vaccine versus placebo. The origin of the receptors is a person between 18 and 59 years old who received the Ad26.COV2.S COVID-19 vaccine or a placebo.

This chain connects TRBV15 to TRBJ2-7; no clear D gene. The CDR3 is 14 residues long. Between the trimmed V and J ends, which lost 5 bases and 2 bases, there was a span of 13 bases. Germline V CDR1 and CDR2: LNHNV, YYDKDF (reference sequence). The CDR3 coding sequence is TGTGCCACCAGCCCCGGTCAGGTCCCCTACGAGCAGTACTTC. Its translation: CATSPGQVPYEQYF.

This sequence joins TRBV29-1 and TRBJ2-1; D is uncertain. V lost 5 bases, J lost 0 bases, and 14 bases lay in between. This CDR3 region has 15 residues. The germline gives CDR1 SQVTM, CDR2 ANQGSEA. CDR3 sequence reads: CSVYGAPPSYNEQFF. Here the CDR3 DNA reads TGCAGCGTTTACGGAGCGCCTCCCTCCTACAATGAGCAGTTCTTC.

The chain employs TRBV19 and TRBJ2-3, with 10 nucleotides matching TRBD1. The CDR3 extends over 14 amino acids. Germline CDR1 reads LNHDA; CDR2 reads SQIVND (reference sequence). With V trimmed by 9 bases and J by 2 bases, 5 bases remained unmatched. CDR3 amino acids: CASRDRGTTDTQYF. The CDR3 nucleotides are TGTGCCAGCCGGGACAGGGGTACCACAGATACGCAGTATTTT. The full variable domain, its missing parts supplied by reference TRBV19 and TRBJ2-3, is DGGITQSPKYLFRKEGQNVTLSCEQNLNHDAMYWYRQDPGQGLRLIYYSQIVNDFQKGDIAEGYSVSREKKESFPLTVTSAQKNPTAFYLCASRDRGTTDTQYFGPGTRLTVL.

The chain combines TRBV5-1 with TRBJ2-1; 11 bases agree with TRBD2. With V trimmed by 7 bases and J by 7 bases, 4 bases remained unmatched. Germline-derived CDR1 and CDR2 are SGHRS and YFSETQ. CDR3 size: 13 residues. CDR3 sequence: CASLLAGGNEQFF. The CDR3 bases are TGCGCCAGCTTGTTAGCGGGAGGGAATGAGCAGTTCTTC.

The chain uses TRBV7-9 and TRBJ1-2; D remains ambiguous. Germline assignment: CDR1 SEHNR and CDR2 FQNEAQ (reference sequence). Between the trimmed V and J ends, which lost 5 bases and 8 bases, there was a span of 15 bases. The CDR3 contains 13 residues. The CDR3 DNA reads as TGTGCCAGCAGCCAAACAGAGGTCGTAGGCTACACCTTC. This encodes CASSQTEVVGYTF.

V usage is TRBV25-1 and J usage is TRBJ2-1; the D is unclear. This CDR3 has 13 amino acids. V was pared by 5 bases and J by 4 bases, with 9 bases between. The germline CDR1 and CDR2 sequences are MGHDK and SYGVNS. Written as DNA, the CDR3 is TGTGCCAGCAGTTCCGACGGTTACAATGAGCAGTTCTTC. Translated: CASSSDGYNEQFF.

The V call is TRBV6-2 or TRBV6-3, the J call TRBJ1-2; no clear D gene. Trimming pared 2 bases from V and 0 bases from J, leaving 13 bases between. Germline V gives CDR1 MNHEY, CDR2 SVGEGT. The CDR3 spans 16 residues. DNA for the CDR3: TGTGCCAGCAGTTACGGCGGATTGGATGCTAACTATGGCTACACCTTC. It is translated as CASSYGGLDANYGYTF.

This chain connects TRBV15 to TRBJ1-2; D may be TRBD1 (5 bases). V lost 4 bases and J 2 bases, leaving 20 bases between the germline ends. CDR1 is LNHNV, CDR2 YYDKDF, per germline (reference sequence). The CDR3 is made up of 17 amino acids. In nucleotides, the CDR3 is TGTGCCACCAGCAAAGAGTTCACAAAGGGGCGCAACTATGGCTACACCTTC. Amino acids: CATSKEFTKGRNYGYTF.

The gene calls are TRBV5-1 and TRBJ2-1; D gene unclear. Per the germline V gene, CDR1 is SGHRS and CDR2 is YFSETQ. The V end was cut by 4 bases, the J end by 3 bases, with 8 bases between. This CDR3 comprises 13 residues. For the CDR3, the DNA is TGCGCCAGCAGCGTGGACCGCTACAATGAGCAGTTCTTC. It specifies CASSVDRYNEQFF. Using reference TRBV5-1 and TRBJ2-1 for the parts outside the CDR3, the full variable domain is KAGVTQTPRYLIKTRGQQVTLSCSPISGHRSVSWYQQTPGQGLQFLFEYFSETQRNKGNFPGRFSGRQFSNSRSEMNVSTLELGDSALYLCASSVDRYNEQFFGPGTRLTVL.

The chain joins TRBV12-3 or TRBV12-4 to TRBJ1-1; no definite D call. The length of the CDR3 is 13 residues. Deletions cut 3 bases from V and 4 bases from J, with 9 bases between. As DNA, the CDR3 is TGTGCCAGCAGTTTTGGTTTCGGCACTGAAGCTTTCTTT. Protein sequence: CASSFGFGTEAFF.

The chain joins TRBV9 to TRBJ1-1; tentatively, D is TRBD1 (5 bases). The germline V and J ends were trimmed by 0 bases and 3 bases, with 12 bases remaining between them. The germline CDR1 and CDR2 sequences are SGDLS and YYNGEE. This CDR3 comprises 15 residues. The CDR3 nucleotides are TGTGCCAGCAGCGTAGATGGGGGATTGGACACTGAAGCTTTCTTT. Its translation: CASSVDGGLDTEAFF.

CDR3 DNA: TGTGCCAGCAGTCCGACAGGGTGGGAGGATCAGCCCCAGCATTTT. It codes for CASSPTGWEDQPQHF. The chain recombines TRBV6-2 or TRBV6-3 with TRBJ1-5; 7 nucleotides match TRBD1. Per germline, CDR1 MNHEY and CDR2 SVGEGT. CDR3 size: 15 residues. Trimming took 5 bases from V and 5 from J; bases not matched to a gene: 9.

V is TRBV7-6 and J is TRBJ1-5; D uncertain. The CDR3 consists of 17 residues. Trimming left V 5 bases short and J 5 bases short, with 22 bases between. From germline, CDR1 is SGHVS and CDR2 FNYEAQ. The CDR3 sequence is CASSRRLAGKGDQPQHF. The CDR3 DNA sequence: TGTGCCAGCAGCCGACGATTGGCGGGCAAAGGTGATCAGCCCCAGCATTTT.

In this sample, this clone turned up a few times. The chain combines TRBV10-1 with TRBJ1-1; D gene uncertain. CDR3 length equals 15 residues. Germline lookup yields CDR1 WNHNN and CDR2 SYGVQD (reference sequence). V gave up 6 bases and J gave up 6 bases, with 20 bases separating them. The CDR3 DNA is TGCGCCAGCAGCCACAACCGCGGGAAGGCATCTGAAGCTTTCTTT. Amino acids: CASSHNRGKASEAFF.

The rearrangement uses TRBV3-1 (or the pseudogene TRBV3-2) and TRBJ2-1, with TRBD2 matching 8 bases. The CDR3 has 19 amino acids. Germline CDR1 LGHDT, CDR2 YNNKEL (reference sequence). V was clipped by 4 bases and J by 1 base; unmatched bases: 15. As DNA, the CDR3 is TGTGCCAGCAGCCCCAGGACTAGCTGGGGTAGAAGTTCCTACAATGAGCAGTTCTTC. Its translation is CASSPRTSWGRSSYNEQFF.

The genes are TRBV6-5 and TRBJ1-6, with unresolved D. The CDR3 sequence is 15 residues long. V was cut by 7 bases and J by 5 bases, with 15 bases left in between. CDR1 is MNHEY, CDR2 SVGAGI, per germline. The CDR3 sequence: CASNPPGTDNSPLHF. The CDR3 coding sequence is TGTGCCAGCAATCCCCCGGGCACGGATAATTCACCCCTCCACTTT.

The V and J genes are TRBV19 and TRBJ1-2, with 7 bases identical to TRBD1. The V gene's germline CDR1 is LNHDA and CDR2 SQIVND (reference sequence). The ends lost 7 bases at V and 4 bases at J; junction bases unmatched: 18. There are 17 residues in the CDR3. The CDR3 region is CASKQGYVGGNLYGYTF. DNA of the CDR3: TGTGCCAGTAAACAGGGGTATGTTGGGGGTAACCTCTATGGCTACACCTTC.

This clone was seen a single time. The V gene is TRBV2, the J gene TRBJ2-7, with D possibly matching TRBD1 (5 bases). This CDR3 region has 15 residues. Germline assignment: CDR1 SNHLY and CDR2 FYNNEI. V was pared by 6 bases and J by 0 bases, with 15 bases between. The DNA for the CDR3 is TGTGCCAGCAGGATGCCGGCCAGGGACTCCTACGAGCAGTACTTC. This sequence encodes CASRMPARDSYEQYF. Combining the CDR3 with reference TRBV2 and TRBJ2-7 gives the whole variable domain EPEVTQTPSHQVTQMGQEVILRCVPISNHLYFYWYRQILGQKVEFLVSFYNNEISEKSEIFDDQFSVERPDGSNFTLKIRSTKLEDSAMYFCASRMPARDSYEQYFGPGTRLTVT.

This chain connects TRBV14 to TRBJ1-2, with D possibly being TRBD1 (6 bases). Germline CDR1 and CDR2: SGHDN and FVKESK. This CDR3 spans 15 amino acids. Trimming shortened V by 0 bases and J by 6 bases, and 14 bases separated the two germline ends. CDR3: CASSQDRRGTDGYTF. Here the CDR3 DNA reads TGTGCCAGCAGCCAAGATCGCAGGGGTACGGATGGCTACACCTTC. The full variable domain, rest sourced from reference TRBV14 and TRBJ1-2, is EAGVTQFPSHSVIEKGQTVTLRCDPISGHDNLYWYRRVMGKEIKFLLHFVKESKQDESGMPNNRFLAERTGGTYSTLKVQPAELEDSGVYFCASSQDRRGTDGYTFGSGTRLTVV.